Reported below is one TCR beta chain. After removal of 7 bases from V and 2 bases from J, the junction contained 13 bases not matched to a gene. The CDR3 sequence is 18 residues long. Germline loops: CDR1 LNHDA, CDR2 SQIVND (reference sequence). The sample originates from a study of blood T cell repertoires in COVID-19. TCRdb's copy holds only in-frame clones and misses some; the assay was immunoSEQ multiplex PCR. The sample holds 200,000 to 250,000 clones, about 82% seen once. Sequencing used peripheral blood. This sequence originates from a man between 45 and 60 years old with COVID-19, enrolled during active disease. The rearrangement links TRBV19 to TRBJ2-6; 8 bases align to TRBD2. The DNA of the CDR3 is TGTGCCAGTACCGAACCGGGACTAGGGGTCGCTGGGGCCAACGTCCTGACTTTC. Translating gives CASTEPGLGVAGANVLTF.